Listed below are T cell receptor beta chains from one sample, sequenced in a study of human T cells and chemical hapten exposure. TCRdb used MiXCR to reprocess the RACE reads, holding one entry per CDR3 protein. Of 200,000 to 300,000 distinct CDR3 sequences in the sample, 8.6% are singletons; the top ten hold less than 3%. The sequencing used whole blood, collected in connection with sensitization to the hapten diphenylcyclopropenone (DPC). The receptors stem from a middle-aged woman with alopecia areata. Some clones in this sample may be carry-over from other donors' samples. The CDR3 runs from the conserved cysteine through the conserved F or W. A D gene is named only where the DNA matches it firmly. Clone size appears in some rows only: once, few, many, or a class for an expanded clone.

cdr3_nt: TGTGCCAGCAGCCCGTGGGACAGTCACGAGCAGTACTTC
cdr3_aa: CASSPWDSHEQYF
d_call: TRBD1
cdr3_length: 13
j_call: TRBJ2-7
v_call: TRBV9
clone_size: few

cdr3_nt: TGTGCCAGCAGACACGAAGTCGGGTCAACCGGGGAGCTGTTTTTT
cdr3_aa: CASRHEVGSTGELFF
d_call: .
cdr3_length: 15
j_call: TRBJ2-2
v_call: TRBV7-6
clone_size: .

cdr3_nt: TGTGCCAGCAGCCAAGACGAATTGCGGGGGGGGAATGAAAAACTGTTTTTT
cdr3_aa: CASSQDELRGGNEKLFF
d_call: .
cdr3_length: 17
j_call: TRBJ1-4
v_call: TRBV4-2
clone_size: many

cdr3_nt: TGTGCCAGCAGGGGTCAGGAGGGACGAACAGGGGGGATGGGCGACAATGAGCAGTTCTTC
cdr3_aa: CASRGQEGRTGGMGDNEQFF
d_call: TRBD1
cdr3_length: 20
j_call: TRBJ2-1
v_call: TRBV7-2
clone_size: few

cdr3_nt: TGCGCCAGCAGCTTGGCCAATCCCGTCGGCACAGATACGCAGTATTTT
cdr3_aa: CASSLANPVGTDTQYF
d_call: .
cdr3_length: 16
j_call: TRBJ2-3
v_call: TRBV5-1
clone_size: many

cdr3_nt: TGTGCCAGCAGTTTCGACGGGGACACTGAAGCTTTCTTT
cdr3_aa: CASSFDGDTEAFF
d_call: .
cdr3_length: 13
j_call: TRBJ1-1
v_call: TRBV28
clone_size: .

cdr3_nt: TGCAGTGCCAAGCCGGCCGGCAGATTGATGTCGAGCAATCAGCCCCAGCATTTT
cdr3_aa: CSAKPAGRLMSSNQPQHF
d_call: .
cdr3_length: 18
j_call: TRBJ1-5
v_call: TRBV20-1
clone_size: few

cdr3_nt: TGTGCCAGCAGCTTATTCAGTGGCGGCCCAACTAATGAAAAACTGTTTTTT
cdr3_aa: CASSLFSGGPTNEKLFF
d_call: .
cdr3_length: 17
j_call: TRBJ1-4
v_call: TRBV7-8
clone_size: few

cdr3_nt: TGTGCCAGCAGCTCGACAGGACTAAACTATGGCTACACCTTC
cdr3_aa: CASSSTGLNYGYTF
d_call: .
cdr3_length: 14
j_call: TRBJ1-2
v_call: TRBV5-4
clone_size: .

cdr3_nt: TGTGCCAGCAGCCCCCGACGGACTAGCGGGCCCAATGAGCAGTTCTTC
cdr3_aa: CASSPRRTSGPNEQFF
d_call: TRBD2
cdr3_length: 16
j_call: TRBJ2-1
v_call: TRBV7-2
clone_size: .

cdr3_nt: TGTGCCAGCAGTAGAAATACCCGGACCGGGGAGCTGTTTTTT
cdr3_aa: CASSRNTRTGELFF
d_call: .
cdr3_length: 14
j_call: TRBJ2-2
v_call: TRBV14
clone_size: .

cdr3_nt: TGTGCCAGCAGTTCCGGGACTAGCGGGAGTTTCGAGCAGTACTTC
cdr3_aa: CASSSGTSGSFEQYF
d_call: TRBD2
cdr3_length: 15
j_call: TRBJ2-7
v_call: TRBV6-5
clone_size: few

cdr3_nt: TGCAGTGCTAGAGTCCAGGCGCGCTCCTACAATGAGCAGTTCTTC
cdr3_aa: CSARVQARSYNEQFF
d_call: .
cdr3_length: 15
j_call: TRBJ2-1
v_call: TRBV20-1
clone_size: few

cdr3_nt: TGCGCCAGCAGCCCGCAGGTGGGGACTAGCGAGAAGGATGAGCAGTTCTTC
cdr3_aa: CASSPQVGTSEKDEQFF
d_call: TRBD2
cdr3_length: 17
j_call: TRBJ2-1
v_call: TRBV4-1
clone_size: few

cdr3_nt: TGTGCCAGCACCGACGGGGGTAGCAATCAGCCCCAGCATTTT
cdr3_aa: CASTDGGSNQPQHF
d_call: .
cdr3_length: 14
j_call: TRBJ1-5
v_call: TRBV6-2/TRBV6-3
clone_size: many

cdr3_nt: TGTGCCATCCTGGTGACAGGGCAAGAGACCCAGTACTTC
cdr3_aa: CAILVTGQETQYF
d_call: TRBD1
cdr3_length: 13
j_call: TRBJ2-5
v_call: TRBV28
clone_size: .

cdr3_nt: TGTGCCAGCAGTTACGAGGGCGGGACCTACTACGAGCAGTACTTC
cdr3_aa: CASSYEGGTYYEQYF
d_call: .
cdr3_length: 15
j_call: TRBJ2-7
v_call: TRBV6-2/TRBV6-3
clone_size: .

cdr3_nt: TGTGCCAGCCAGTTACGGGTTAGCAGGGTCTATGGCTACACCTTC
cdr3_aa: CASQLRVSRVYGYTF
d_call: .
cdr3_length: 15
j_call: TRBJ1-2
v_call: TRBV6-5
clone_size: .

cdr3_nt: TGTGCCAGCAGGCCCCAGGGGGAGGCCGGGGAGCTGTTTTTT
cdr3_aa: CASRPQGEAGELFF
d_call: .
cdr3_length: 14
j_call: TRBJ2-2
v_call: TRBV4-2
clone_size: .

cdr3_nt: TGCAGTGCTCTAAGGGGACTAGCTTACGAGCAGTACTTC
cdr3_aa: CSALRGLAYEQYF
d_call: TRBD2
cdr3_length: 13
j_call: TRBJ2-7
v_call: TRBV20-1
clone_size: few

cdr3_nt: TGCAGCATCCGCGAGGGGGGTACTGAAGCTTTCTTT
cdr3_aa: CSIREGGTEAFF
d_call: .
cdr3_length: 12
j_call: TRBJ1-1
v_call: TRBV29-1
clone_size: .

cdr3_nt: TGTGCCAGCAGCTTTTTACTACTGGCCTACAATGAGCAGTTCTTC
cdr3_aa: CASSFLLLAYNEQFF
d_call: .
cdr3_length: 15
j_call: TRBJ2-1
v_call: TRBV7-2
clone_size: many

cdr3_nt: TGCAGCGTTTTATCTTCCGGCAATGAGCAGTTCTTC
cdr3_aa: CSVLSSGNEQFF
d_call: .
cdr3_length: 12
j_call: TRBJ2-1
v_call: TRBV29-1
clone_size: .

cdr3_nt: TGTGCCAGTAGCCCCTTTTCCAGGGGTAATCAGCCCCAGCATTTT
cdr3_aa: CASSPFSRGNQPQHF
d_call: .
cdr3_length: 15
j_call: TRBJ1-5
v_call: TRBV19
clone_size: many

cdr3_nt: TGCAGTGTCCCGGGACTAGCGGGACTCACCGGGGAGCTGTTTTTT
cdr3_aa: CSVPGLAGLTGELFF
d_call: TRBD2
cdr3_length: 15
j_call: TRBJ2-2
v_call: TRBV20-1
clone_size: few

cdr3_nt: TGTGCCAGCAGCTTAGGATTTTCCTACGAGCAGTACTTC
cdr3_aa: CASSLGFSYEQYF
d_call: .
cdr3_length: 13
j_call: TRBJ2-7
v_call: TRBV7-9
clone_size: few

cdr3_nt: TGCAGTGCTAGGACTAGCGGGGATGCGCAGTATTTT
cdr3_aa: CSARTSGDAQYF
d_call: TRBD2
cdr3_length: 12
j_call: TRBJ2-3
v_call: TRBV20-1
clone_size: few

cdr3_nt: TGTGCCAGCAGTCCACAGGGTTCTGGAAACACCATATATTTT
cdr3_aa: CASSPQGSGNTIYF
d_call: .
cdr3_length: 14
j_call: TRBJ1-3
v_call: TRBV6-6
clone_size: many

cdr3_nt: TGCAGCGCCCTAGGTGGACTACAGGGGGTAGCCAAAAACATTCAGTACTTC
cdr3_aa: CSALGGLQGVAKNIQYF
d_call: TRBD1
cdr3_length: 17
j_call: TRBJ2-4
v_call: TRBV29-1
clone_size: .

cdr3_nt: TGTGCCAGCAGCTTAGTTGGAGGTGGGGTCACGAGTGAGCAGTTCTTC
cdr3_aa: CASSLVGGGVTSEQFF
d_call: .
cdr3_length: 16
j_call: TRBJ2-1
v_call: TRBV7-2
clone_size: .

cdr3_nt: TGTGCCAGCACCGCGAGGGGGTCCTATGGCTACACCTTC
cdr3_aa: CASTARGSYGYTF
d_call: .
cdr3_length: 13
j_call: TRBJ1-2
v_call: TRBV4-2
clone_size: few

cdr3_nt: TGTGCCAGCAGCGCACACGAGGAGGTTCCCACTGAAGCTTTCTTT
cdr3_aa: CASSAHEEVPTEAFF
d_call: .
cdr3_length: 15
j_call: TRBJ1-1
v_call: TRBV9
clone_size: few

cdr3_nt: TGTGCCATCAGATCATATAGCGGGAGCTCCTACAATGAGCAGTTCTTC
cdr3_aa: CAIRSYSGSSYNEQFF
d_call: TRBD2
cdr3_length: 16
j_call: TRBJ2-1
v_call: TRBV10-3
clone_size: few

cdr3_nt: TGTGCCAGCTCACCACCGGCGGGGGGGTCCTACGAGCAGTACTTC
cdr3_aa: CASSPPAGGSYEQYF
d_call: TRBD2
cdr3_length: 15
j_call: TRBJ2-7
v_call: TRBV18
clone_size: few

cdr3_nt: TGCAGTGCCCGCCCACAGGGTTTGTACGCTGAAGCTTTCTTT
cdr3_aa: CSARPQGLYAEAFF
d_call: .
cdr3_length: 14
j_call: TRBJ1-1
v_call: TRBV20-1
clone_size: .

cdr3_nt: TGTGCCAGCAGCCCCCAAAGGACGGATAACTATGGCTACACCTTC
cdr3_aa: CASSPQRTDNYGYTF
d_call: .
cdr3_length: 15
j_call: TRBJ1-2
v_call: TRBV4-2
clone_size: many

cdr3_nt: TGCAGCGTTGGTACAGGGGAAGGGCAGCCCCAGCATTTT
cdr3_aa: CSVGTGEGQPQHF
d_call: TRBD1
cdr3_length: 13
j_call: TRBJ1-5
v_call: TRBV29-1
clone_size: many

cdr3_nt: TGTGCCAGCAGGGACAGGGCGAGCAATCAGCCCCAGCATTTT
cdr3_aa: CASRDRASNQPQHF
d_call: TRBD1
cdr3_length: 14
j_call: TRBJ1-5
v_call: TRBV28
clone_size: few

cdr3_nt: TGTGCCATGGACCGATCAACCTTCTACGAGCAGTACTTC
cdr3_aa: CAMDRSTFYEQYF
d_call: .
cdr3_length: 13
j_call: TRBJ2-7
v_call: TRBV30
clone_size: .

cdr3_nt: TGTGCCACCAGTGTTGACAGTAACTATGGCTACACCTTC
cdr3_aa: CATSVDSNYGYTF
d_call: .
cdr3_length: 13
j_call: TRBJ1-2
v_call: TRBV24-1
clone_size: many

cdr3_nt: TGCAGTGCCGCCGTGGGCGGGAGTAGGGTCGAGCAGTACTTC
cdr3_aa: CSAAVGGSRVEQYF
d_call: TRBD2
cdr3_length: 14
j_call: TRBJ2-7
v_call: TRBV20-1
clone_size: .

cdr3_nt: TGTGCCAGCAGTTTCAAGGGGGGAAGCACAGATACGCAGTATTTT
cdr3_aa: CASSFKGGSTDTQYF
d_call: .
cdr3_length: 15
j_call: TRBJ2-3
v_call: TRBV12-3/TRBV12-4
clone_size: many

cdr3_nt: TGTGCCAGCAGCGTTCCAGGGGAAGCTGGGGCCAACGTCCTGACTTTC
cdr3_aa: CASSVPGEAGANVLTF
d_call: .
cdr3_length: 16
j_call: TRBJ2-6
v_call: TRBV9
clone_size: few

cdr3_nt: TGCAGCGTTTGCAGAGACAGGACTAATGAAAAACTGTTTTTT
cdr3_aa: CSVCRDRTNEKLFF
d_call: .
cdr3_length: 14
j_call: TRBJ1-4
v_call: TRBV29-1
clone_size: few

cdr3_nt: TGTGCCATCAGTTCGACCGCACCGGGCACCGGGGAGCTGTTTTTT
cdr3_aa: CAISSTAPGTGELFF
d_call: .
cdr3_length: 15
j_call: TRBJ2-2
v_call: TRBV10-3
clone_size: .